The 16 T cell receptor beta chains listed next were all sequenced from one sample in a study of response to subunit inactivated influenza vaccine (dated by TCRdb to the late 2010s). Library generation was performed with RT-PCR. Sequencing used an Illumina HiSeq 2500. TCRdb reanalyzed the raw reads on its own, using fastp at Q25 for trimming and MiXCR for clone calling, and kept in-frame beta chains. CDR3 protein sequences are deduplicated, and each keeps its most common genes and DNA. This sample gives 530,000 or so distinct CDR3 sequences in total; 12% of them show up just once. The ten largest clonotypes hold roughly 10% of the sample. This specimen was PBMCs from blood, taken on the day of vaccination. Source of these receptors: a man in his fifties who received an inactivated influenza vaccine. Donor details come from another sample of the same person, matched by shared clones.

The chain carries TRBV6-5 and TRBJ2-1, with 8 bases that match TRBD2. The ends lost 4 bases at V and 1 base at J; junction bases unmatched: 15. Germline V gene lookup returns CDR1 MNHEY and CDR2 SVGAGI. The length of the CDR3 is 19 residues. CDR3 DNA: TGTGCCAGCAGTTCCCGCCTCCGCGGGGGGCTCTCATCCTACAATGAGCAGTTCTTC. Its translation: CASSSRLRGGLSSYNEQFF.

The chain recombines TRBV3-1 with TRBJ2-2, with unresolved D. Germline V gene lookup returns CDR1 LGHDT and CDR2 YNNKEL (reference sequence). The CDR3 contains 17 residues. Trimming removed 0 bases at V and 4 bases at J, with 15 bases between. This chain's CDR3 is CASSQERWGSSTGELFF. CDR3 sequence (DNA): TGTGCCAGCAGCCAAGAGAGGTGGGGTTCTTCCACCGGGGAGCTGTTTTTT.

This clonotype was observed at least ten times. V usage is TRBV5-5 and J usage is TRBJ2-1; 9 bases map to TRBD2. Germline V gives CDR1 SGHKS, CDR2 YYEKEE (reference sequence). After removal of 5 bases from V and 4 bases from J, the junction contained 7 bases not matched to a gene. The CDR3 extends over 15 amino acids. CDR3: CASRTGTSLYNEQFF. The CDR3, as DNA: TGTGCCAGCAGGACCGGGACTAGCCTATACAATGAGCAGTTCTTC. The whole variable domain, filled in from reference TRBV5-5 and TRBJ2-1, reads DAGVTQSPTHLIKTRGQQVTLRCSPISGHKSVSWYQQVLGQGPQFIFQYYEKEERGRGNFPDRFSARQFPNYSSELNVNALLLGDSALYLCASRTGTSLYNEQFFGPGTRLTVL.

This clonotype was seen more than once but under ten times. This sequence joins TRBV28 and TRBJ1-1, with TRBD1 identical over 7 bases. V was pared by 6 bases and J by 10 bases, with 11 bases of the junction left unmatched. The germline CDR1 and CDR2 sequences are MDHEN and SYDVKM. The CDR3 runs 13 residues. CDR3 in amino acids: CASRTTGRRGAFF. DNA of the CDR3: TGTGCCAGCAGAACGACAGGGAGGAGAGGAGCTTTCTTT.

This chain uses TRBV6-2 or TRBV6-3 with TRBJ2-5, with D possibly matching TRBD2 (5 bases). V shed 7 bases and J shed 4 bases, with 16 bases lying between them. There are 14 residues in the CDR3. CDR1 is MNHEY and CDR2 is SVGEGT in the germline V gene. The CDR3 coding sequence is TGTGCCAGCAAGAAATGGGAGCTTGGAGAGACCCAGTACTTC. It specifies CASKKWELGETQYF.

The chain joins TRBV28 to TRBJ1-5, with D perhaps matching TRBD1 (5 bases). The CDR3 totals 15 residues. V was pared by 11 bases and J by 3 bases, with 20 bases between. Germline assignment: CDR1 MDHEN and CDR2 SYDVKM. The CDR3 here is CAGRRAGLYNQPQHF. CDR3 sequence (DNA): TGTGCCGGACGCAGGGCAGGCCTATACAATCAGCCCCAGCATTTT.

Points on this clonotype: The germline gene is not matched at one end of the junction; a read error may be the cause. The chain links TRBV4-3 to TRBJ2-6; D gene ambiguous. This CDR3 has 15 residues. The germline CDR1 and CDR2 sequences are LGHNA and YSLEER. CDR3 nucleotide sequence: TGCGCCAGCAGCCAACACGACTCTGGGACCAACGTCCTGACTTTC. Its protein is CASSQHDSGTNVLTF.

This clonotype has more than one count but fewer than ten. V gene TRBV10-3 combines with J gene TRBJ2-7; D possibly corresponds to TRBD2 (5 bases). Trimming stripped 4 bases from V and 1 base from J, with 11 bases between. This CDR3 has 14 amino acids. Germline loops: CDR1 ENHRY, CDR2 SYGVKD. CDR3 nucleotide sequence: TGTGCCATCAGTGCCCTTGAGGGATCCTACGAGCAGTACTTC. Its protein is CAISALEGSYEQYF.

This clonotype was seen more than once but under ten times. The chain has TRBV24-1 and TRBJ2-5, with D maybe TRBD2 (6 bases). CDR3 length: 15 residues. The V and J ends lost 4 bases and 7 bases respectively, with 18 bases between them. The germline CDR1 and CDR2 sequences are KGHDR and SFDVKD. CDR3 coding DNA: TGTGCCACCAGTGACGGGGGAGGCCCGGAATTGACCCAGTACTTC. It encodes CATSDGGGPELTQYF.

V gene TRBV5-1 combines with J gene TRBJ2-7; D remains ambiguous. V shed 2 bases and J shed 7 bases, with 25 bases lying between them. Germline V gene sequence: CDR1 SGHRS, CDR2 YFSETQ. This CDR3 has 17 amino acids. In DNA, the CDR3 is TGCGCCAGCAGCTTCACGATCCCCCTGGGCCGAACGAGAGAGCAGTACTTC. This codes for CASSFTIPLGRTREQYF.

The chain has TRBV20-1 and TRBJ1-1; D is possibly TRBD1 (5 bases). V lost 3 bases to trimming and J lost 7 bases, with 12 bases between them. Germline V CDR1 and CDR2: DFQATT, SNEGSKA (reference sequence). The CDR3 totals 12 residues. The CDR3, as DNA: TGCAGTGCTAGGGGGGGGATTCATGAAGCTTTCTTT. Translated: CSARGGIHEAFF.

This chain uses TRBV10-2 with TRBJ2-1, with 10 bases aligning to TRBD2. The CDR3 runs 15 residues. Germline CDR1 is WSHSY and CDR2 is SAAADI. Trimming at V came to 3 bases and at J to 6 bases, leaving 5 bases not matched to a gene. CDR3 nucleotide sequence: TGCGCCAGCAGTGATTGGAGCGGGGGGGTCAATGAGCAGTTCTTC. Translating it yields CASSDWSGGVNEQFF.

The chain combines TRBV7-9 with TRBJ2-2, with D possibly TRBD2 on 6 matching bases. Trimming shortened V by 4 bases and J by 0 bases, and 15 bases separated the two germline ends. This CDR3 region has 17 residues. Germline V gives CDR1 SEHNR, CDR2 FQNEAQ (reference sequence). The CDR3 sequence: CASSSLTRLANTGELFF. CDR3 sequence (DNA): TGTGCCAGCAGCTCCCTTACCAGACTAGCGAACACCGGGGAGCTGTTTTTT.

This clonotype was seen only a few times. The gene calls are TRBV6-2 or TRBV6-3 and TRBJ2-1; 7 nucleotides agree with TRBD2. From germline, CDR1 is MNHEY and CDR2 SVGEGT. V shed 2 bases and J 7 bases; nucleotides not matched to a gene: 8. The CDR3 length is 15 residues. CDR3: CASSYKGGRGNEQFF. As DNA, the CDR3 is TGTGCCAGCAGTTACAAGGGTGGGCGGGGGAATGAGCAGTTCTTC.

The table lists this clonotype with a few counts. DNA of the CDR3: TGTGCCAGCAGCTCCCGACTAGCTGGGACCGGGGAGCTGTTTTTT. Amino acid sequence: CASSSRLAGTGELFF. The V gene is TRBV11-2, the J gene TRBJ2-2; 7 bases map to TRBD2. The CDR3 is made up of 15 amino acids. V gave up 4 bases and J gave up 5 bases; unmatched junction bases: 7. CDR1 and CDR2 (germline): SGHAT, FQNNGV. The full variable domain, in which reference TRBV11-2 and TRBJ2-2 provide the parts outside the CDR3, is EAGVAQSPRYKIIEKRQSVAFWCNPISGHATLYWYQQILGQGPKLLIQFQNNGVVDDSQLPKDRFSAERLKGVDSTLKIQPAKLEDSAVYLCASSSRLAGTGELFFGEGSRLTVL.

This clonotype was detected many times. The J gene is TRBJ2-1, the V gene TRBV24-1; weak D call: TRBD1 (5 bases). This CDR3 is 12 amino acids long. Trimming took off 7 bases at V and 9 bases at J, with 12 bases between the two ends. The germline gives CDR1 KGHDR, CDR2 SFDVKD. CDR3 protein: CATRDTLGEQFF. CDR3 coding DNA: TGTGCCACCAGGGACACCCTCGGTGAGCAGTTCTTC.